This TCR beta chain was obtained from a study of blood T cell repertoires in COVID-19. For the study at large: The United States, Italy and Spain provided the acute and convalescent COVID-19 samples. The analysed material was cDNA or gDNA that came from T cells, B-cell-depleted T cells, or PBMCs.

There are 14 residues in the CDR3. CDR1 and CDR2 (germline): LGHDT, YNNKEL (reference sequence). The junction had 4 bases not matched to a gene; V was cut back by 4 bases and J by 5 bases. Measured with immunoSEQ multiplex PCR; TCRdb has only the in-frame clones, and not every one. This table has 90,000 to 130,000 clones, about 80% appearing once. In its sample, this clone was seen once. Sequencing was done on a sample of peripheral blood. The chain has TRBV3-1 (or the pseudogene TRBV3-2) and TRBJ2-3; 9 bases align to TRBD2. The TCR originated in a woman in her 70s with acute or convalescent COVID-19. The CDR3 DNA is TGTGCCAGCAGCCTAGCGGGAGCGGTAGATACGCAGTATTTT. The encoded protein is CASSLAGAVDTQYF.